One sample yielded the 13 T cell receptor beta chains listed below, sequenced in a study of immune cell composition in non-small cell lung cancer. Assay used: immunoSEQ multiplex PCR; TCRdb lists only in-frame clones, some missing. The sample includes thousands of clones, more than 70% of them seen just once. Normal lung was sampled as far from the tumour as possible, at least 3 cm. The source material was non-adjacent lung tissue. These receptors were collected from a human donor with non-small cell lung cancer.

V is TRBV19 and J is TRBJ2-6; D is uncertain. This CDR3 contains 13 residues. CDR1 and CDR2 from the germline V gene are LNHDA and SQIVND (reference sequence). Trimming stripped 7 bases from V and 0 bases from J, with 4 bases between. As DNA, the CDR3 is TGTGCCAGTAAGGACTCTGGGGCCAACGTCCTGACTTTC. Amino acid sequence: CASKDSGANVLTF.

The chain couples TRBV28 to TRBJ2-2, with D possibly TRBD2 on 5 matching bases. Germline V gene sequence: CDR1 MDHEN, CDR2 SYDVKM. V was pared by 1 base and J by 1 base, with 10 bases between. The CDR3 consists of 16 residues. CDR3 protein: CASSLFPGENTGELFF. As DNA, the CDR3 is TGTGCCAGCAGTTTATTTCCCGGGGAGAACACCGGGGAGCTGTTTTTT.

The chain is built from TRBV5-6 and TRBJ2-7; D remains unclear. The CDR3 totals 14 residues. In germline, CDR1 is SGHDT, CDR2 YYEEEE. V gave up 4 bases and J gave up 2 bases, with 13 bases separating them. The CDR3, as DNA: TGTGCCAGCAGCCCCAGTGGTGGGACCTACGAGCAGTACTTC. Translating gives CASSPSGGTYEQYF.

The V gene is TRBV11-2, the J gene TRBJ2-3; a possible D gene is TRBD1 (5 bases). Per germline, CDR1 SGHAT and CDR2 FQNNGV. CDR3 size: 13 residues. Trimming cost V 4 bases and J 4 bases, with 9 bases left between them. The CDR3 spells CASSWTPPDTQYF. CDR3 coding DNA: TGTGCCAGCAGCTGGACACCGCCAGATACGCAGTATTTT.

The CDR3 region is CASSLALVDEQYF. The CDR3 DNA is TGTGCCAGCAGCTTAGCGCTCGTAGACGAGCAGTACTTC. This chain uses TRBV11-1 with TRBJ2-7; no clear D. The CDR3 sequence is 13 residues long. V was cut by 0 bases and J by 5 bases, with 8 bases left in between. Per germline, CDR1 SGHAT and CDR2 FQDESV (reference sequence).

The CDR3 bases are TGTGCCAGCAGGCGGGGACAGAGCAATCAGCCCCAGCATTTT. Its translation is CASRRGQSNQPQHF. The chain is built from TRBV6-5 and TRBJ1-5; 7 nucleotides match TRBD1. Germline loops: CDR1 MNHEY, CDR2 SVGAGI. This CDR3 is built from 14 residues. V shed 6 bases, J shed 1 base, and the junction held 3 bases outside the gene matches.

In its sample, this clone was seen a few times. V gene TRBV11-2 combines with J gene TRBJ2-2; 8 nucleotides agree with TRBD1. Trimming removed 3 bases from V and 6 bases from J; junction bases left unmatched: 3. CDR1 is SGHAT and CDR2 is FQNNGV in the germline V gene. The CDR3 extends over 14 amino acids. DNA of the CDR3: TGTGCCAGCAGCTTGGGACAGGTTTCCGGGGAGCTGTTTTTT. Residues: CASSLGQVSGELFF.

This clone was counted a single time. The genes are TRBV7-8 and TRBJ2-1, with TRBD2 identical over 12 bases. Germline CDR1 and CDR2: SGHVS and FQNEAQ. The CDR3 runs to 19 residues. The junction had 13 bases not matched to a gene; V was cut back by 0 bases and J by 7 bases. This CDR3 is CASSLALLASGRAHNEQFF. The CDR3 DNA sequence: TGTGCCAGCAGCTTAGCGCTTTTGGCTAGCGGGAGGGCTCATAATGAGCAGTTCTTC.

This rearrangement joins TRBV5-4 to TRBJ1-3; possibly TRBD1 for D (5 bases). The CDR3 totals 16 residues. The germline CDR1 and CDR2 sequences are SGHNT and YYREEE (reference sequence). Trimming removed 4 bases at V and 0 bases at J, with 14 bases between. This chain's CDR3 is CASSATRGLSGNTIYF. In DNA form, the CDR3 reads TGTGCCAGCAGCGCGACAAGGGGACTCTCTGGAAACACCATATATTTT.

This clone has just one count. The chain links TRBV5-4 to TRBJ2-3, with D perhaps being TRBD1 or TRBD2 (5 bases each). Germline loops: CDR1 SGHNT, CDR2 YYREEE (reference sequence). There are 14 residues in the CDR3. V lost 3 bases to trimming and J lost 0 bases, with 8 bases between them. Written as DNA, the CDR3 is TGTGCCAGCAGCTACGGGGCTAGCACAGATACGCAGTATTTT. Protein: CASSYGASTDTQYF.

The V gene is TRBV5-1, the J gene TRBJ2-7; 14 bases line up with TRBD2. There are 14 residues in the CDR3. V lost 4 bases and J lost 7; bases outside the gene matches: 4. Germline V CDR1 and CDR2: SGHRS, YFSETQ. The CDR3 sequence is CASSEGLAGAEQYF. For the CDR3, the DNA is TGCGCCAGCAGCGAGGGACTAGCGGGAGCGGAGCAGTACTTC. Together with reference TRBV5-1 and TRBJ2-7, the CDR3 gives the full variable domain: KAGVTQTPRYLIKTRGQQVTLSCSPISGHRSVSWYQQTPGQGLQFLFEYFSETQRNKGNFPGRFSGRQFSNSRSEMNVSTLELGDSALYLCASSEGLAGAEQYFGPGTRLTVT.

The chain links TRBV11-2 to TRBJ1-1; tentative D call: TRBD1 (5 bases). The length of the CDR3 is 13 residues. In germline, CDR1 is SGHAT, CDR2 FQNNGV. V was pared by 6 bases and J by 4 bases, with 12 bases between. The CDR3 bases are TGTGCCAGCAGACAGGATAGGGGCACTGAAGCTTTCTTT. Translation gives CASRQDRGTEAFF.

Judged by abundance, this clone is large. This chain joins TRBV7-9 and TRBJ2-5; tentatively, D is TRBD2 (5 bases). Trimming took off 5 bases at V and 2 bases at J, with 12 bases between the two ends. This CDR3 is built from 14 residues. Germline loops: CDR1 SEHNR, CDR2 FQNEAQ (reference sequence). CDR3 region: CASSTTQRQETQYF. CDR3 in DNA: TGTGCCAGCAGCACGACGCAGCGGCAAGAGACCCAGTACTTC.